The TCR beta chain under discussion was sequenced for a study of T cells in Graves' hyperthyroidism and ophthalmopathy. About the research overall: Prior to any treatment, at the point of initial diagnosis, peripheral blood was collected.

Ophthalmopathy in the patients scored at least 3 on Clinical Activity Score and at least 4 on NOSPECS grade, lasting under 3 months. V lost 5 bases, J lost 0 bases, and 8 bases lay in between. Germline V lookup: CDR1 GTSNPN, CDR2 SVGIG (reference sequence). The CDR3 runs to 13 residues. RNA transcripts gave rise to amplified TCR beta CDR3 regions. HTBI primers were employed in a first-round RT-PCR of the TCR CDR3. TCRdb processed the multiplex PCR reads anew with MiXCR; each CDR3 protein has one entry. The table lists approximately 610,000 distinct CDR3 sequences, 14% to 15% of them singletons. The specimen was blood. The clonotype originates from a woman aged 40 to 55 with Graves' ophthalmopathy. V is TRBV30 and J is TRBJ2-4; no firm D call. DNA for the CDR3: TGTGCCTGGGTAGATGGAGCCAAAAACATTCAGTACTTC. Its protein product is CAWVDGAKNIQYF.